A selection of T cell receptor beta chains follows, all from one sample in a study of blood T cell repertoires in COVID-19. TCRdb's copy holds only in-frame clones and misses some; the assay was immunoSEQ multiplex PCR. The data show approximately 140,000 clones, with about 86% seen just once and about 1.5% held by the top ten. Sequencing used peripheral blood. These receptors were taken from a woman aged 60-75 years with acute or convalescent COVID-19. The CDR3 runs from the conserved cysteine through the conserved F or W. The D gene is left open where the match is weak. Part of the rows lack a size; the others show once, few, many or a class for expanded clones.

j_call d_call clone_size v_call cdr3_nt cdr3_aa
TRBJ2-7 TRBD2 - TRBV28 TGTGCCAGCATAAGCGGGGGCACCTACGAGCAGTACTTC CASISGGTYEQYF
TRBJ1-6 - - TRBV5-6 TGTGCCAGCAGCCTTTCCTATTCACCCCTCCACTTT CASSLSYSPLHF
TRBJ1-1 - - TRBV20-1 TGCAGTGCTAGAGTAGTCGTAGCTTTCTTT CSARVVVAFF
TRBJ1-2 - - TRBV7-8 TGTGCCAGCAGCGACACCAGGACAGATGGCTACACCTTC CASSDTRTDGYTF
TRBJ2-5 TRBD2 - TRBV7-2 TGTGCCAGCAGCTCGGGACTAGCAAGACAACAAGAGACCCAGTACTTC CASSSGLARQQETQYF
TRBJ1-5 TRBD1 - TRBV10-3 TGTGCCATCGCCACCAGGACAGGGACAGGACAGCCCCAGCATTTT CAIATRTGTGQPQHF
TRBJ2-2 - - TRBV19 TGTGCCAGTAATTCGCGGTGGACCGGGGAGCTGTTTTTT CASNSRWTGELFF
TRBJ2-7 TRBD1 - TRBV5-1 TGCGCCAGCAGGCCCGGGGGGACAGGGGGCTACGAGCAGTACTTC CASRPGGTGGYEQYF
TRBJ2-6 - - TRBV5-1 TGCGCCAGCAGCTTGGCCCAGACTCCGGAGGCCAACGTCCTGACTTTC CASSLAQTPEANVLTF
TRBJ2-2 - - TRBV12-3/TRBV12-4 TGTGCCAGCAGTTTCCGCACCGGGGAGCTGTTTTTT CASSFRTGELFF
TRBJ2-1 - - TRBV7-9 TGTGCCAGCAGCTATCCACAGGGTCGCTCCTACAATGAGCAGTTCTTC CASSYPQGRSYNEQFF
TRBJ1-1 - - TRBV28 TGTGCCAGCAGTTTTCAGACTGAAGCTTTCTTT CASSFQTEAFF
TRBJ1-5 - - TRBV7-9 TGTGCCAGCAGCACAGGGTCTATATCTCAGCCCCAGCATTTT CASSTGSISQPQHF
TRBJ1-2 - - TRBV24-1 TGTGCCACCACACAGGGTCCTAACTATGGCTACACCTTC CATTQGPNYGYTF
TRBJ2-7 TRBD2 - TRBV6-4 TGTGCCAGCAGTGTGTTGGGGGGGAGTAGCCCAAGCGAGCAGTACTTC CASSVLGGSSPSEQYF
TRBJ2-7 - - TRBV19 TGTGCCAGTGGGGTGGGCGACTACTCCTACGAGCAGTACTTC CASGVGDYSYEQYF
TRBJ2-3 TRBD2 - TRBV11-2 TGTGCCAGCAGCTTAGCCGGACTAGCGGGGGGCCGGGGCACAGATACGCAGTATTTT CASSLAGLAGGRGTDTQYF
TRBJ2-2 - - TRBV6-6 TGTGCCAGCAGCCCCATGGGAGGTACCGGGGAGCTGTTTTTT CASSPMGGTGELFF
TRBJ1-5 - - TRBV27 TGTGCCAGCATCGTCAGAGGTTCCAATCAGCCCCAGCATTTT CASIVRGSNQPQHF
TRBJ2-1 - - TRBV11-3 TGTGCCAGCAGCCCTAACTCCTACAATGAGCAGTTCTTC CASSPNSYNEQFF
TRBJ1-2 - - TRBV19 TGTGCCAGCCTGGACAGACAGGGCTACACCTTC CASLDRQGYTF
TRBJ1-2 TRBD1 - TRBV19 TGTGCCAGTATCCCTAACCGGGACAGGGTCTATGGCTACACCTTC CASIPNRDRVYGYTF
TRBJ2-3 - - TRBV13 TGTGCCAGCAGCTTAACCGGGTCGGATACGCAGTATTTT CASSLTGSDTQYF
TRBJ1-1 - - TRBV7-3 TGTGCCAGCCCAGGGTTCTTGAACACTGAAGCTTTCTTT CASPGFLNTEAFF
TRBJ2-5 - once TRBV4-3 TGCGCCAGCAGCCAAGTAGGAGCCCAAGAGACCCAGTACTTC CASSQVGAQETQYF
TRBJ1-5 - - TRBV6-2/TRBV6-3 TGTGCCAGCAGCCCGGGGGGAGGAGGCAATCAGCCCCAGCATTTT CASSPGGGGNQPQHF
TRBJ1-5 - - TRBV6-6 TGTGCCAGCAGTTACTCAATAGGGGGCAATCAGCCCCAGCATTTT CASSYSIGGNQPQHF
TRBJ2-7 - - TRBV6-2/TRBV6-3 TGTGCCAGCAGTTACGCGGGCCGCATCGCCGAGCAGTACTTC CASSYAGRIAEQYF
TRBJ2-3 - - TRBV7-3 TGTGCCAGCAGCCCAGGGACAGATACGCAGTATTTT CASSPGTDTQYF
TRBJ1-1 - - TRBV5-4 TGTGCCAGCAGCCCGAGTGGGAGGTGGAACACTGAAGCTTTCTTT CASSPSGRWNTEAFF
TRBJ1-3 TRBD1 - TRBV5-8 TGTGCCAGCAGCTTGGCCAGGGGGCATGGAAACACCATATATTTT CASSLARGHGNTIYF
TRBJ2-7 TRBD2 - TRBV11-2 TGTGCCAGCACCAACCAAAAGCGGGGAGGCGAGCAGTACTTC CASTNQKRGGEQYF
TRBJ2-2 - - TRBV6-2/TRBV6-3 TGTGCCAGCAGTTACCCCCTGGCCTCCTCCGGGGAGCTGTTTTTT CASSYPLASSGELFF
TRBJ1-2 - - TRBV6-4 TGTGCCAGCAGCCCGGAGGGGAGTCTGGGCTACACCTTC CASSPEGSLGYTF
TRBJ1-4 TRBD1 - TRBV6-5 TGTGCCGGGAGGACAGGGGAAAAACTGTTTTTT CAGRTGEKLFF
TRBJ1-1 - - TRBV30 TGTGCCTGGAGTGTACTCAGCGACACTGAAGCTTTCTTT CAWSVLSDTEAFF
TRBJ1-2 - - TRBV5-1 TGCGCCAGCAGGGACGAACCGGGGGAGGGAGGCTACACCTTC CASRDEPGEGGYTF
TRBJ1-5 - - TRBV5-1 TGCGCCAGCAGCTTGGCTGGGGGGAGCAATCAGCCCCAGCATTTT CASSLAGGSNQPQHF
TRBJ1-2 TRBD1 - TRBV15 TGTGCCACCAGCAGGCAGGGACAGTATGGCTACACCTTC CATSRQGQYGYTF
TRBJ1-4 - - TRBV19 TGTGCCAGTAGTACAGGGGTAGGTAATGAAAAACTGTTTTTT CASSTGVGNEKLFF
TRBJ2-3 - - TRBV30 TGTGCCGGGCAGGATGTGGATACGCAGTATTTT CAGQDVDTQYF
TRBJ2-1 - - TRBV3-1/TRBV3-2 TGTGCCAGCAGCCAAGATATGCGTCGAGGCAATGAGCAGTTCTTC CASSQDMRRGNEQFF
TRBJ2-7 - - TRBV28 TGTGCCAGCGAACGGGGTGGGTACTACGAGCAGTACTTC CASERGGYYEQYF
TRBJ1-1 - - TRBV4-2 TGTGCCAGCAGCCAAGAATCCAGGCATGAAGCTTTCTTT CASSQESRHEAFF
TRBJ1-1 - once TRBV6-5 TGTGCCAGCACCCAAGACAGCCCGAACACTGAAGCTTTCTTT CASTQDSPNTEAFF
TRBJ2-7 - - TRBV11-1 TGTGCCAGCAGCTTATTTCCGGGGGACTACGAGCAGTACTTC CASSLFPGDYEQYF
TRBJ2-5 - once TRBV7-2 TGTGCCAGCAGCTTAGGTGGCTTAGCTCAAGAGACCCAGTACTTC CASSLGGLAQETQYF
TRBJ2-1 - - TRBV6-5 TGTGCCAGCAATCCGGGACTCCACTACAATGAGCAGTTCTTC CASNPGLHYNEQFF